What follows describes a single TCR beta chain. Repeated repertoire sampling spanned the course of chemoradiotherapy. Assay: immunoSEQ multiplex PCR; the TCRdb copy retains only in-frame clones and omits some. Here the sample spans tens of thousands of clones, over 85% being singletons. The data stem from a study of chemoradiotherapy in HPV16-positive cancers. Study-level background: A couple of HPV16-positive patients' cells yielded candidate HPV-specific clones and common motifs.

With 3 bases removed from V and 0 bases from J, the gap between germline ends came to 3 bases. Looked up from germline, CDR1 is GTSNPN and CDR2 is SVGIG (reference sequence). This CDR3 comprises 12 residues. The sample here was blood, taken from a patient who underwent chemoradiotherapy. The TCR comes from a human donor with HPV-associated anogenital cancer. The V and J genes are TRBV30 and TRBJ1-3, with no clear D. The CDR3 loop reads CAWRDSGNTIYF. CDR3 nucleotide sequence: TGTGCCTGGAGAGACTCTGGAAACACCATATATTTT.